The 30 T cell receptor beta chains presented below share a single source sample, sequenced in a study of cytomegalovirus exposure and HLA in healthy donors. The PCR employed 60 Vbeta primers together with 13 Jbeta primers. Assay used: immunoSEQ multiplex PCR; TCRdb lists only in-frame clones, some missing. The sample has over 150,000 clones; 80% are singletons. The sequenced material came from PBMCs. The receptor source for this set is a woman aged 45-59 years in good health and CMV-seronegative.

CDR3 sequence reads: CASSYLTGYPNTGELFF. The CDR3 nucleotides read TGTGCCAGCAGCTACCTGACAGGGTATCCGAACACCGGGGAGCTGTTTTTT. The chain is built from TRBV7-3 and TRBJ2-2; TRBD1 agrees at 7 bases. The length of the CDR3 is 17 residues. The germline CDR1 and CDR2 sequences are SGHTA and FQGTGA. V dropped 4 bases and J dropped 0; count of bases not matched to a gene: 8.

The chain recombines TRBV7-2 with TRBJ2-1; TRBD2 might be the D (6 bases). Germline CDR1 is SGHTA and CDR2 is FQGNSA. CDR3 length: 15 amino acids. V was shortened by 8 bases and J by 3 bases, with 17 bases between the two germline ends. CDR3 protein: CASSSGTLFYNEQFF. CDR3 nucleotide sequence: TGTGCCAGCTCGTCCGGGACTCTCTTCTACAATGAGCAGTTCTTC.

The V and J genes are TRBV5-1 and TRBJ1-5, with D perhaps TRBD1 (6 bases). CDR3 size: 16 residues. Germline CDR1 is SGHRS and CDR2 is YFSETQ. V lost 0 bases and J 7 bases, leaving 17 bases between the germline ends. In nucleotides, the CDR3 is TGCGCCAGCAGCTTGGGAGCCGACAGGTTCGGACAGCCCCAGCATTTT. As protein: CASSLGADRFGQPQHF.

This clone was detected only a few times. V gene TRBV5-6 combines with J gene TRBJ2-2; D gene ambiguous. V lost 5 bases and J 6 bases, leaving 11 bases between the germline ends. The CDR3 consists of 13 residues. Germline CDR1 is SGHDT and CDR2 is YYEEEE. The CDR3 is CASSIFRAGELFF. CDR3 nucleotides: TGTGCCAGCAGTATCTTCCGGGCCGGGGAGCTGTTTTTT.

The V gene is TRBV7-9, the J gene TRBJ2-3; 11 bases agree with TRBD2. The V segment lost 3 bases and the J segment 2 bases; nucleotides outside the gene matches: 1. Germline V lookup: CDR1 SEHNR, CDR2 FQNEAQ (reference sequence). The CDR3 is 15 residues long. CDR3: CASSFSGRVTDTQYF. Written as DNA, the CDR3 is TGTGCCAGCAGCTTTAGCGGGAGGGTCACAGATACGCAGTATTTT.

There are a few counts of this clone. This sequence joins TRBV5-1 and TRBJ2-1, with a weak D call TRBD1 (5 bases). Germline V gene lookup returns CDR1 SGHRS and CDR2 YFSETQ. V was clipped by 4 bases and J by 6 bases, with 17 bases between them. This CDR3 comprises 15 residues. Written as DNA, the CDR3 is TGCGCCAGCAGCCGCACCCAGGGTTGGGGCAATGAGCAGTTCTTC. Protein product: CASSRTQGWGNEQFF.

This clone was picked up a small number of times. The genes are TRBV7-8 and TRBJ2-7, with D possibly being TRBD2 (6 bases). Germline-derived CDR1 and CDR2 are SGHVS and FQNEAQ. With 5 bases removed from V and 2 bases from J, the gap between germline ends came to 13 bases. This CDR3 has 14 amino acids. CDR3 residues: CASSREPDTYEQYF. CDR3 nucleotides: TGTGCCAGCAGCCGGGAGCCAGATACCTACGAGCAGTACTTC.

CDR3 residues: CASSPGQGTGELFF. The CDR3 DNA sequence: TGCGCCAGCAGCCCGGGACAGGGGACCGGGGAGCTGTTTTTT. This rearrangement joins TRBV5-1 to TRBJ2-2, with TRBD1 identical over 10 bases. This CDR3 has 14 residues. Germline values: CDR1 SGHRS, CDR2 YFSETQ. Trimming cost V 4 bases and J 5 bases; bases outside gene matches: 2.

The rearrangement joins TRBV9 to TRBJ1-1, with D perhaps TRBD1 (5 bases). Germline V CDR1 and CDR2: SGDLS, YYNGEE. Trimming took 3 bases from V and 1 from J, leaving 10 bases between them. The CDR3 has 14 residues. CDR3 bases: TGTGCCAGCAGCGCAGGGTCGCAGAACACTGAAGCTTTCTTT. It specifies CASSAGSQNTEAFF.

The J gene is TRBJ1-2, the V gene TRBV4-1, with 7 positions matching TRBD1. Per germline, CDR1 MGHRA and CDR2 YSYEKL. There are 15 residues in the CDR3. Losses at the gene ends were 0 bases for V and 2 bases for J; bases not matched to a gene: 3. CDR3 in DNA: TGCGCCAGCAGCCAAGAGACAGGGACCAACTATGGCTACACCTTC. This codes for CASSQETGTNYGYTF.

The chain has TRBV20-1 and TRBJ1-4; weak D call: TRBD1 (5 bases). This CDR3 is built from 11 residues. Trimming shortened V by 3 bases and J by 10 bases, and 9 bases separated the two germline ends. The germline CDR1 and CDR2 sequences are DFQATT and SNEGSKA (reference sequence). The CDR3 DNA reads TGCAGTGCTAGTCTGGGGGGAAAACTGTTTTTT. It is translated as CSASLGGKLFF.

The V gene is TRBV15, the J gene TRBJ2-3; TRBD2 matches at 9 bases. V trimming: 4 bases; J trimming: 6 bases; junction bases outside the gene matches: 11. In germline, CDR1 is LNHNV, CDR2 YYDKDF (reference sequence). CDR3 length equals 16 residues. CDR3 nucleotide sequence: TGTGCCACCAGCATCGGAGCGGGGGGCAGGGGTGATACGCAGTATTTT. This translates into CATSIGAGGRGDTQYF. Full variable domain (rest looked up from reference TRBV15 and TRBJ2-3): DAMVIQNPRYQVTQFGKPVTLSCSQTLNHNVMYWYQQKSSQAPKLLFHYYDKDFNNEADTPDNFQSRRPNTSFCFLDIRSPGLGDTAMYLCATSIGAGGRGDTQYFGPGTRLTVL.

V is TRBV28 and J is TRBJ1-1, with D maybe TRBD1 (6 bases). V was cut by 7 bases and J by 8 bases, with 20 bases left in between. Germline assignment: CDR1 MDHEN and CDR2 SYDVKM. This CDR3 contains 14 residues. The CDR3 loop reads CASNLGGGANEAFF. The CDR3 DNA reads as TGTGCCAGCAACCTGGGGGGGGGCGCGAACGAAGCTTTCTTT.

This clone occurred a few times. The chain is built from TRBV18 and TRBJ1-3, with D tentatively TRBD1 (5 bases). The V gene lost 2 bases and the J gene lost 0 bases, with 17 bases spanning the gap. Germline V gene sequence: CDR1 KGHSH, CDR2 LQKENI. CDR3 length: 18 residues. The DNA of the CDR3 is TGTGCCAGCTCACCAGGGACTCTAATCCCCCCCTCTGGAAACACCATATATTTT. It is translated as CASSPGTLIPPSGNTIYF.

The chain uses TRBV28 and TRBJ1-2; 8 bases align to TRBD1. The CDR3 runs to 12 residues. Trimming took 5 bases from V and 7 from J; bases not matched to a gene: 3. Germline CDR1 MDHEN, CDR2 SYDVKM. The CDR3, as DNA: TGTGCCAGCAGTCAGGGGGCAAGTGGCTACACCTTC. It codes for CASSQGASGYTF.

V and J are TRBV2 and TRBJ2-5, with 12 bases that match TRBD2. The CDR3 loop spans 16 amino acids. Germline trimming cut 5 bases from V and 1 base from J; bases unmatched to any gene: 5. Germline lookup yields CDR1 SNHLY and CDR2 FYNNEI. This CDR3 is CASSTGLAGPQETQYF. CDR3 DNA sequence: TGTGCCAGCAGTACCGGACTAGCGGGGCCCCAAGAGACCCAGTACTTC.

V and J are TRBV6-5 and TRBJ1-1, with D possibly TRBD1 on 5 matching bases. Germline V lookup: CDR1 MNHEY, CDR2 SVGAGI. This CDR3 has 13 amino acids. Deletions cut 6 bases from V and 5 bases from J, with 13 bases between. DNA of the CDR3: TGTGCCAGCAGCCGGGACTTCTGGACTGAAGCTTTCTTT. Protein product: CASSRDFWTEAFF.

The V call is TRBV28, the J call TRBJ1-2; 7 bases are shared with TRBD1. V lost 5 bases and J lost 8; bases outside the gene matches: 11. The CDR3 has 14 residues. The germline CDR1 and CDR2 sequences are MDHEN and SYDVKM. CDR3 DNA sequence: TGTGCCAGCAGTATACAGGGGATAGTGCAAGGCTACACCTTC. This translates into CASSIQGIVQGYTF.

The chain is built from TRBV10-2 and TRBJ2-7; 8 bases fit TRBD2. The CDR3 totals 15 residues. Trimming at V came to 3 bases and at J to 0 bases, leaving 4 bases not matched to a gene. Germline assignment: CDR1 WSHSY and CDR2 SAAADI. CDR3 sequence: CASSDWAGGSYEQYF. CDR3 in DNA: TGCGCCAGCAGTGACTGGGCGGGAGGCTCCTACGAGCAGTACTTC.

The chain employs TRBV11-2 and TRBJ2-7, with TRBD2 matching over 13 bases. V was pared by 0 bases and J by 3 bases, with 5 bases of the junction left unmatched. Germline CDR1 and CDR2: SGHAT and FQNNGV. The CDR3 length is 17 residues. CDR3 in DNA: TGTGCCAGCAGCTTAGATCAAGGGACTAGCGGGATCTACGAGCAGTACTTC. This codes for CASSLDQGTSGIYEQYF.

The chain uses TRBV23-1 and TRBJ1-2, with D unclear. TRBV23-1 is noted as an ORF with a role that remains uncertain. The length of the CDR3 is 9 residues. With 8 bases removed from V and 5 bases from J, the gap between germline ends came to 3 bases. CDR3 amino acids: CASLYGYTF. For the CDR3, the DNA is TGCGCCAGCCTATATGGCTACACCTTC.

J is TRBJ1-5 and V is TRBV19; maybe TRBD1 (6 bases). The V end was cut by 9 bases, the J end by 9 bases, with 15 bases between. In germline, CDR1 is LNHDA, CDR2 SQIVND (reference sequence). The CDR3 runs 12 residues. CDR3 protein: CASRGPPGPQHF. In nucleotides, the CDR3 is TGTGCCAGCAGGGGACCCCCTGGGCCCCAGCATTTT.

The chain is built from TRBV2 and TRBJ1-5; no clear D. Germline loops: CDR1 SNHLY, CDR2 FYNNEI. Trimming removed 7 bases at V and 2 bases at J, with 15 bases between. This CDR3 comprises 15 residues. CDR3 loop: CASTLQRTGNQPQHF. For the CDR3, the DNA is TGTGCCAGCACCCTACAGAGAACGGGCAATCAGCCCCAGCATTTT.

This sequence joins TRBV6-5 and TRBJ2-6, with a possible D match to TRBD1 (6 bases). Germline V gives CDR1 MNHEY, CDR2 SVGAGI. CDR3 length: 15 amino acids. The V end was cut by 5 bases, the J end by 3 bases, with 11 bases between. The CDR3 protein is CASSPQGIGANVLTF. The CDR3 region has the DNA TGTGCCAGCAGTCCACAGGGTATTGGGGCCAACGTCCTGACTTTC.

The sample holds one count of this clone. The chain joins TRBV18 to TRBJ1-1; D gene ambiguous. Trimming shortened V by 3 bases and J by 1 base, and 9 bases separated the two germline ends. Germline CDR1 reads KGHSH; CDR2 reads LQKENI. The CDR3 extends over 14 amino acids. The CDR3, as DNA: TGTGCCAGCTCACCTCTAGCTACGAACACTGAAGCTTTCTTT. Amino acids: CASSPLATNTEAFF.

CDR3 coding DNA: TGCGCCAGCAGCTTGGCCCCAACCTACGAGCAGTACTTC. This gives the protein CASSLAPTYEQYF. The J gene is TRBJ2-5, the V gene TRBV5-1; D unresolved. Near its end, the DNA agrees better with TRBJ2-7, so the J call may be wrong. This CDR3 is 13 amino acids long. Germline V gives CDR1 SGHRS, CDR2 YFSETQ.

The chain is built from TRBV5-4 and TRBJ1-2; D is undetermined. The germline gives CDR1 SGHNT, CDR2 YYREEE (reference sequence). Trimming removed 5 bases from V and 0 bases from J, with 11 bases in between. The CDR3 is 14 amino acids. The CDR3 sequence is CASRGVPANYGYTF. CDR3 coding DNA: TGTGCCAGCAGAGGAGTCCCTGCTAACTATGGCTACACCTTC.

This chain joins TRBV5-1 and TRBJ2-1, with TRBD2 identical over 9 bases. CDR1 and CDR2 from the germline V gene are SGHRS and YFSETQ. With 3 bases clipped from V and 9 bases from J, the junction kept 13 bases outside the gene matches. CDR3 length: 16 residues. The CDR3 DNA sequence: TGCGCCAGCAGCTCCGTGGTGCGGGGGGGCCCGAGTGAGCAGTTCTTC. It translates to CASSSVVRGGPSEQFF.

The chain joins TRBV6-5 to TRBJ1-2, with TRBD1 identical over 7 bases. This CDR3 is built from 15 residues. Germline V CDR1 and CDR2: MNHEY, SVGAGI. The ends lost 5 bases at V and 6 bases at J; junction bases unmatched: 12. DNA of the CDR3: TGTGCCAGCAGTCCCCAGCTGACAGGGTACAATGGCTACACCTTC. Its translation is CASSPQLTGYNGYTF.

A few counts support this clone. The chain combines TRBV5-1 with TRBJ2-2, with 9 positions matching TRBD1. Germline V lookup: CDR1 SGHRS, CDR2 YFSETQ. The J segment lost 6 bases and the V segment lost 4 bases, leaving 10 bases of the junction unmatched. The length of the CDR3 is 16 residues. The CDR3 loop is CASSLRPGTGSGELFF. In DNA form, the CDR3 reads TGCGCCAGCAGCCTACGTCCCGGGACAGGGTCCGGGGAGCTGTTTTTT.